The T cell receptor beta chain described here comes from a study of beta chain features in type 1 diabetes. Expressed TCRB transcripts were sequenced because the entire RNA isolate underwent reverse transcription. Here immunoSEQ multiplex PCR was the method, and the copy in TCRdb shows in-frame clones only, minus some. The sample includes hundreds of thousands of clones, around 68% of them seen just once. CDR1 SNHLY and CDR2 FYNNEI come from the germline V gene. CDR3 length: 12 amino acids. V dropped 7 bases and J dropped 2 bases, with 7 bases sitting between them. This TCR derives from a man aged 30 to 45 in good health. The J gene is TRBJ2-3, the V gene TRBV2; D not certain. The sequenced material came from naive CD4+ T cells from blood. The CDR3 reads CASNQNTDTQYF. CDR3 coding DNA: TGTGCCAGCAACCAAAACACAGATACGCAGTATTTT.